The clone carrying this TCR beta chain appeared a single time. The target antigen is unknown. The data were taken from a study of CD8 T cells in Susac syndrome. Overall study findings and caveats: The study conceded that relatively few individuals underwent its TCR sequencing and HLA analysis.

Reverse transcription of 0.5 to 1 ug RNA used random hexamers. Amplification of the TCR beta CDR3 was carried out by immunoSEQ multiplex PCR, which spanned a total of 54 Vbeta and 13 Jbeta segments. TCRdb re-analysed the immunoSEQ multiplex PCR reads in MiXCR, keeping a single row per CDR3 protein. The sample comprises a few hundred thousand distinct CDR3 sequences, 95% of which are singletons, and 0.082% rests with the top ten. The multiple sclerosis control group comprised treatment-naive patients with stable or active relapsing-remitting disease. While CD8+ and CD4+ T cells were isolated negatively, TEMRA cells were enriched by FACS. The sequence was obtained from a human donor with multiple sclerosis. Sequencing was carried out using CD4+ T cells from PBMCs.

CDR3 sequence (DNA): TGTGCCATCAGCCGAGGCGGGTCGGGAGAGACCCAGTACTTC. Translation gives CAISRGGSGETQYF. The chain has TRBV19 and TRBJ2-5; tentative D call: TRBD2 (5 bases). V dropped 10 bases and J dropped 4 bases, with 19 bases sitting between them. Germline V gene sequence: CDR1 LNHDA, CDR2 SQIVND (reference sequence). The CDR3 runs to 14 residues.